The 3 T cell receptor beta chains presented below share a single source sample, sequenced in a study of vaccination and CD4 T cells after COVID-19. Scientists ran DNA taken from cultured CD4+ T cells through the Oncomine TCR Beta short-read assay for sequencing. One entry per CDR3 protein results from TCRdb running MiXCR on the PCR reads. The sample includes around 4,600 distinct CDR3 sequences, around three fifths of them seen just once. The treatment denotes: approximately 9-day PBMC culture with coronavirus spike peptide pools or control peptides (ViraFEST assay). CD4+ T lymphocytes from the unexposed donor were collected before the COVID-19 pandemic (2011-2018). For these receptors, no antigen is known. The sample was CD4+ T cells from blood, cultured in vitro. The origin of the receptors is a human donor in good health.

This sequence joins TRBV7-8 and TRBJ2-2, with D possibly matching TRBD1 (5 bases). The CDR3 has 19 residues. Germline CDR1 reads SGHVS; CDR2 reads FQNEAQ. V lost 0 bases and J 1 base, leaving 18 bases between the germline ends. CDR3 in amino acids: CASSLAPTETKENTGELFF. DNA of the CDR3: TGTGCCAGCAGCTTAGCGCCGACAGAAACTAAGGAGAACACCGGGGAGCTGTTTTTT. The full variable domain, with the rest looked up from reference TRBV7-8 and TRBJ2-2, is GAGVSQSPRYKVAKRGQDVALRCDPISGHVSLFWYQQALGQGPEFLTYFQNEAQLDKSGLPSDRFFAERPEGSVSTLKIQRTQQEDSAVYLCASSLAPTETKENTGELFFGEGSRLTVL.

In this sample, this clonotype turned up a few times. The V and J genes are TRBV6-1 and TRBJ1-2, with a tentative D call TRBD1 (5 bases). V lost 8 bases and J lost 2, with 12 bases in between. The CDR3 is made up of 13 amino acids. CDR1 MNHNS and CDR2 SASEGT come from the germline V gene. The CDR3 here is CASYQGLNYGYTF. CDR3 sequence (DNA): TGTGCCAGCTACCAGGGTCTAAACTATGGCTACACCTTC.

This chain's CDR3 is CSVDEGMNTEAFF. The CDR3 nucleotides read TGCAGCGTTGACGAAGGAATGAACACTGAAGCTTTCTTT. The chain uses TRBV29-1 and TRBJ1-1; D remains unclear. Germline CDR1 SQVTM, CDR2 ANQGSEA. This CDR3 is 13 amino acids long. V dropped 3 bases and J dropped 0 bases, with 8 bases sitting between them.